This is a list of T cell receptor beta chains from one sample in a study of T cells in localized non-small cell lung cancer. Sequencing used immunoSEQ multiplex PCR; TCRdb keeps in-frame clones, though not all of them. This table has about 2,800 clones, 20% to 30% appearing once. Sample: normal lung tissue next to the tumor, taken before any cancer treatment. These TCRs come from a woman aged 40 to 75 with stage I lung adenocarcinoma. Both conserved end residues are part of each CDR3. D genes are given only for firm matches. Rows give clone size only sometimes, using once, few, many, or a class for an expanded clone.

D gene,clone size,V gene,J gene,CDR3 DNA,CDR3 protein
NA,NA,TRBV29-1,TRBJ1-4,TGCAGCGTTGAAATTGCCCCCGGTGAAAAACTGTTTTTT,CSVEIAPGEKLFF
NA,NA,TRBV19,TRBJ2-3,TGTGCCAGTTCAGGTCGGGCACAGGGAGGGGATACGCAGTATTTT,CASSGRAQGGDTQYF
TRBD1,medium-sized,TRBV9,TRBJ1-3,TGTGCCAGTGATTCCGGGACAGGAGGCTACTCTGGAAACACCATATATTTT,CASDSGTGGYSGNTIYF
NA,few,TRBV19,TRBJ1-3,TGTGCCAGTAGTATAATTGAGGGCTCTGGAAACACCATATATTTT,CASSIIEGSGNTIYF
NA,NA,TRBV14,TRBJ2-7,TGTGCCAGCAGCCAGGGGACGGCGTACTACGAGCAGTACTTC,CASSQGTAYYEQYF
TRBD1,NA,TRBV6-8,TRBJ1-1,TGTGCCATCAGTGCGGGACAGGGGGACACTGAAGCTTTCTTT,CAISAGQGDTEAFF
NA,NA,TRBV18,TRBJ2-3,TGTGCCAGCTCACCACCGGTCAGTAGAGATACGCAGTATTTT,CASSPPVSRDTQYF
TRBD2,NA,TRBV30,TRBJ2-1,TGTGCCTGGAGTGTACTAGCGGGGGCCCCCTACAATGAGCAGTTCTTC,CAWSVLAGAPYNEQFF
TRBD1,NA,TRBV4-1,TRBJ2-7,TGCGCCAGCAGCCAAGACCAGGGGGACGACGAGCAGTACTTC,CASSQDQGDDEQYF
TRBD2,medium-sized,TRBV11-3,TRBJ2-7,TGTGCCAGCAGCACCCGACTAGCGGGACTCTCCTACGAGCAGTACTTC,CASSTRLAGLSYEQYF
TRBD2,few,TRBV11-3,TRBJ2-1,TGTGCCAGCAGCTCGGGAGGGCTAGCGGCCTACAATGAGCAGTTCTTC,CASSSGGLAAYNEQFF
NA,NA,TRBV5-1,TRBJ2-7,TGCGCCAGCAGCTTGGCCGATCGAGAGGACATATACAACGAGCAGTACTTC,CASSLADREDIYNEQYF
NA,NA,TRBV11-3,TRBJ2-4,TGTGCCAGCAGCGCCGGACTGCTTCTAAGCATTCAGTACTTC,CASSAGLLLSIQYF
NA,NA,TRBV5-1,TRBJ2-1,TGCGCCAGCAGCTTGGGCTGGACCAGCTCCTACAATGAGCAGTTCTTC,CASSLGWTSSYNEQFF
NA,NA,TRBV5-1,TRBJ1-3,TGCGCCAGCAGCTTCGCCGGGGAGGAAGGGACCATATATTTT,CASSFAGEEGTIYF
NA,large,TRBV6-8,TRBJ1-1,TGTGCCAGCAGTTTATGGGGCCGGTTGTCGAACACTGAAGCTTTCTTT,CASSLWGRLSNTEAFF
TRBD2,NA,TRBV30,TRBJ2-1,TGTGCCTGGAGTCCAGCGGGAGTCGATGAGCAGTTCTTC,CAWSPAGVDEQFF
NA,few,TRBV11-3,TRBJ2-7,TGTGCCAGCAGCTTAAGTGGCCCCCTATCAGACGAGCAGTACTTC,CASSLSGPLSDEQYF
TRBD2,NA,TRBV6-8,TRBJ2-6,TGTGCCAGCAGTTACTCTGGCGGGAGGGCTTTGGGGGCCAACGTCCTGACTTTC,CASSYSGGRALGANVLTF
NA,large,TRBV30,TRBJ2-1,TGTGCCTGCAGCGACGCCCCTAACTACAATGAGCAGTTCTTC,CACSDAPNYNEQFF
NA,few,TRBV6-8,TRBJ2-1,TGTGCCAGCAGTTACTCCCCCACAGGGAATGAGCAGTTCTTC,CASSYSPTGNEQFF
NA,NA,TRBV19,TRBJ2-3,TGTGCCAGTAGTCGAGGAGACCGAGCAGATACGCAGTATTTT,CASSRGDRADTQYF
TRBD1,medium-sized,TRBV28,TRBJ2-1,TGTGCCAGCACCACACCCGGACAGGGGATAACGGATGAGCAGTTCTTC,CASTTPGQGITDEQFF
TRBD2,NA,TRBV28,TRBJ2-1,TGTGCCAGCAGTTTTCAGCGGGAGAGCTACAATGAGCAGTTCTTC,CASSFQRESYNEQFF
TRBD1,once,TRBV5-1,TRBJ2-7,TGCGCCAGCAGCTCCCCCGGGGGGACAGGGATAAACTACGAGCAGTACTTC,CASSSPGGTGINYEQYF
NA,few,TRBV28,TRBJ1-2,TGTGCCAGCAGTTTAGGGGACTATGGCTACACCTTC,CASSLGDYGYTF
NA,few,TRBV11-3,TRBJ2-5,TGTGCCAGCACCACGGGCCACAGGGAGGGGGAGACCCAGTACTTC,CASTTGHREGETQYF
TRBD1,NA,TRBV5-1,TRBJ2-5,TGCGCCAGCACCCCGGGACAGGGGGACGAGACCCAGTACTTC,CASTPGQGDETQYF
NA,few,TRBV6-8,TRBJ2-5,TGTGCCAGCAGTTACTCCAGAGGGACCCAGTACTTC,CASSYSRGTQYF
NA,medium-sized,TRBV11-3,TRBJ2-1,TGTGCCAGCAGCCCCGACAGGTCCTACAATGAGCAGTTCTTC,CASSPDRSYNEQFF
NA,few,TRBV28,TRBJ2-3,TGTGCCAGCAGGGACAGTTTGGCGGGAAGCACAGATACGCAGTATTTT,CASRDSLAGSTDTQYF
TRBD2,NA,TRBV10-2,TRBJ2-7,TGCGCCAGCAGTGACCTCCCCGGGACTAGCCCAGGCGAGCAGTACTTC,CASSDLPGTSPGEQYF
NA,NA,TRBV19,TRBJ2-5,TGTGCCAGTAGTGAAGTGGGCGGACGAGGCCAAGAGACCCAGTACTTC,CASSEVGGRGQETQYF
NA,NA,TRBV18,TRBJ1-2,TGTGCCAGCTCACCCATATCAAGTGCTAATGGCTACACCTTC,CASSPISSANGYTF
TRBD1,medium-sized,TRBV9,TRBJ2-2,TGTGCCAGCAGAGGACAGGGGCCCACCGGGGAGCTGTTTTTT,CASRGQGPTGELFF
NA,few,TRBV7-1,TRBJ1-3,TGTGCCAGCAGCCCCACTCCAGGACAATCTGGAAACACCATATATTTT,CASSPTPGQSGNTIYF
TRBD2,NA,TRBV29-1,TRBJ2-3,TGCAGCGTTGAAAGCGGGAGGGGTCGCCAGTATTTT,CSVESGRGRQYF
NA,few,TRBV6-8,TRBJ1-1,TGTGCCATCAGGCCCAGGGAGAACACTGAAGCTTTCTTT,CAIRPRENTEAFF
TRBD1,NA,TRBV6-1,TRBJ2-7,TGTGCCAGCAGTGAAGGGACAGGGAGCGGCTCCTACGAGCAGTACTTC,CASSEGTGSGSYEQYF
TRBD2,few,TRBV11-3,TRBJ2-2,TGTGCCAGCAGCTTCCTAGCGGAAACCGGGGAGCTGTTTTTT,CASSFLAETGELFF
TRBD2,NA,TRBV19,TRBJ2-3,TGTGCCAGTAGTGGGGAGGGCCGGGGCACAGATACGCAGTATTTT,CASSGEGRGTDTQYF
NA,NA,TRBV29-1,TRBJ2-2,TGCAGCGTTGAGCCGGGGAACACCGGGGAGCTGTTTTTT,CSVEPGNTGELFF
TRBD1,few,TRBV6-8,TRBJ1-4,TGTGCCAGCAGTAAGGCCAGGGGGCTTGAAAAACTGTTTTTT,CASSKARGLEKLFF
TRBD2,medium-sized,TRBV11-3,TRBJ2-1,TGTGCCAGCAGCTCCATGGGCGGAGCGGGAGCTTACAATGAGCAGTTCTTC,CASSSMGGAGAYNEQFF
NA,few,TRBV5-1,TRBJ2-7,TGCGCCAGCAGCTTGGCCGGGACCCGGGTCGGCGAGCAGTACTTC,CASSLAGTRVGEQYF